This entry is about one T cell receptor beta chain. This CDR3 spans 14 amino acids. The germline V gene encodes CDR1 SNHLY and CDR2 FYNNEI. The V end was cut by 6 bases, the J end by 2 bases, with 10 bases between. PCR employed 60 Vbeta and 13 Jbeta primers. Repertoires were generated with immunoSEQ multiplex PCR, while TCRdb's copy carries only in-frame clones and drops some. The data show 90,000 to 110,000 clones, with just over 75% seen just once and roughly 8.2% held by the top ten. These data come from a study of cytomegalovirus exposure and HLA in healthy donors. This chain uses TRBV2 with TRBJ1-4, with D uncertain. Sequencing input: PBMCs. This clonotype originated in a man aged 40-49 years in good health and CMV-seropositive. Written as DNA, the CDR3 is TGTGCCAGCAGAGTGAGGGAGACTAATGAAAAACTGTTTTTT. As protein: CASRVRETNEKLFF.